This is a list of T cell receptor beta chains from one sample in a study of blood T cell repertoires in COVID-19. Using immunoSEQ multiplex PCR, the repertoire was profiled, and TCRdb retains in-frame clones only, with some absent. The data show 150,000 or so clones, around 85% seen once. Material: peripheral blood. The receptors derive from a woman aged 55-75 years with acute or convalescent COVID-19. CDR3s leave out the opening cysteine and the closing phenylalanine or tryptophan. The D gene is left open where the match is weak.

TRBV19,TRBD2,ASSLAGAGANVLT
TRBV12-3/TRBV12-4,-,ASSTTGSSPLH
TRBV5-5,TRBD1,ASSFTGTGAYNEQF
TRBV27,-,ASSSGGWSEAF
TRBV12-3/TRBV12-4,-,ASSFSAGPRF
TRBV19,TRBD1,ASSIWTGNTEAF
TRBV7-2,-,ASSLSRVDGYT
TRBV4-2,-,ASGTYEQY
TRBV18,-,ASSPPVGGTGELF
TRBV6-6,-,ASSSLGGLNSPLH
TRBV7-2,TRBD2,ASSAGLAGITDTQY
TRBV13,-,ASRRDTYEQY
TRBV12-3/TRBV12-4,-,ASRDGARQPQH
TRBV2,-,ASSELSSIDTQY
TRBV2,-,ASTRAYGYT
TRBV6-5,TRBD1,ASDRGLNTEAF
TRBV12-3/TRBV12-4,TRBD1,ASRRQGWAF
TRBV12-5,-,ASGLPHTGNEQF
TRBV5-1,-,ASTPWRQETQY
TRBV28,-,ASAGWNQPQH
TRBV7-9,-,ASSSRQGIFENEQF
TRBV27,-,ASSLSGRDGYT
TRBV7-3,-,ASSLWGTTRGTDTQY
TRBV18,TRBD1,ASSSEDRATNEKLF
TRBV6-5,-,ASTPGGHGYT
TRBV6-5,TRBD1,ASSYSGRGNSPLH
TRBV18,TRBD2,ASSPLKRGFQETQY
TRBV9,-,ASSVAPGYTYSNQPQH
TRBV6-5,TRBD1,ASRSGTGVPYEQY
TRBV5-4,TRBD1,ASSFKQGAFFSGNTIY
TRBV4-2,TRBD1,ASRDRANTEAF
TRBV6-5,-,ASRIGGYGYT
TRBV27,-,ASSLYLTTNTGELF
TRBV29-1,TRBD1,SVEGGTGRTGELF
TRBV18,-,ASSPSRQDQPQH
TRBV7-8,TRBD1,ASSPRVGDRGF
TRBV4-1,-,ASSQDFDRRFEAF
TRBV3-1/TRBV3-2,TRBD1,ASSPWDRVDGELF
TRBV28,-,ASSSIGVGIRHYT
TRBV11-2,-,ASSGPGYT
TRBV30,-,AWSQGMTDTQY
TRBV9,TRBD1,ASSARGQGAYEQY
TRBV29-1,-,SVVKGSRTEAF
TRBV7-6,TRBD2,ASSLRSGGALGGELF
TRBV6-1,TRBD1,ASSEARKGQTEAF
TRBV18,TRBD1,ASSPPGTGRGETQY
TRBV2,TRBD2,ASRGTRTSGNEQF
TRBV11-2,TRBD1,ASSLDRGDTEAF
TRBV30,TRBD1,AYQGQGLDTIY
TRBV5-4,TRBD2,ASSSGGGGSYNEQF
TRBV14,TRBD1,ASSLTGTGVHGYT
TRBV7-3,TRBD2,ASSSELAGLDTQY
TRBV3-1/TRBV3-2,-,ASSLDQALYGYT
TRBV18,-,ASSPQGGSSGNTIY
TRBV6-1,-,ASSEGVISNQPQH